The 16 T cell receptor beta chains below were found in one sample sequenced in a study of blood T cell repertoires in COVID-19. Sequenced by immunoSEQ multiplex PCR; TCRdb stores in-frame clones only, minus some. This table has approximately 73,000 clones, roughly 86% appearing once. Sequences were obtained from peripheral blood. All receptors derive from a woman aged 70-85 years with acute or convalescent COVID-19.

This CDR3 is CASSPEELSETQYF. The CDR3 bases are TGTGCCAGCTCACCAGAGGAATTGAGCGAGACCCAGTACTTC. The V gene is TRBV18, the J gene TRBJ2-5, with D unclear. This CDR3 has 14 amino acids. V was cut by 2 bases and J by 5 bases, with 12 bases left in between. Germline CDR1 and CDR2: KGHSH and LQKENI.

The chain has TRBV28 and TRBJ2-1, with TRBD2 matching over 7 bases. Looked up from germline, CDR1 is MDHEN and CDR2 is SYDVKM. This CDR3 region has 14 residues. Trimming cost V 7 bases and J 9 bases; bases outside gene matches: 12. For the CDR3, the DNA is TGTGCCAGCAAACCAGGACTAGAGCTCGGTGAGCAGTTCTTC. Protein: CASKPGLELGEQFF.

This sequence joins TRBV25-1 and TRBJ2-2; perhaps TRBD2 as D (5 bases). CDR1 is MGHDK and CDR2 is SYGVNS in the germline V gene. The V and J ends lost 5 bases and 0 bases respectively, with 13 bases between them. The CDR3 sequence is 16 residues long. The CDR3 DNA reads as TGTGCCAGCAGTTATCGACTACCCGCGAACACCGGGGAGCTGTTTTTT. It specifies CASSYRLPANTGELFF.

The chain joins TRBV7-9 to TRBJ2-7; D perhaps matches TRBD2 (6 bases). The CDR3 runs 13 residues. From germline, CDR1 is SEHNR and CDR2 FQNEAQ (reference sequence). V lost 3 bases, J lost 7 bases, and 13 bases lay in between. The CDR3 loop is CASSFGSGWEQYF. For the CDR3, the DNA is TGTGCCAGCAGCTTTGGTAGCGGATGGGAGCAGTACTTC.

This sequence joins TRBV2 and TRBJ2-1; 12 bases match TRBD1. CDR3 length equals 15 residues. Per germline, CDR1 SNHLY and CDR2 FYNNEI. The ends lost 6 bases at V and 6 bases at J; junction bases unmatched: 6. DNA of the CDR3: TGTGCCAGCAGCCCGGGACAGGGGGCCCTCAATGAGCAGTTCTTC. Residues: CASSPGQGALNEQFF. Filled out from reference TRBV2 and TRBJ2-1, the complete variable domain reads EPEVTQTPSHQVTQMGQEVILRCVPISNHLYFYWYRQILGQKVEFLVSFYNNEISEKSEIFDDQFSVERPDGSNFTLKIRSTKLEDSAMYFCASSPGQGALNEQFFGPGTRLTVL.

V gene TRBV5-8 combines with J gene TRBJ1-3; D not resolved. The germline V gene encodes CDR1 SGHTS and CDR2 YDEGEE. This CDR3 comprises 15 residues. Trimming shortened V by 4 bases and J by 2 bases, and 13 bases separated the two germline ends. CDR3 sequence reads: CASSPGFGPGNTIYF. The CDR3 DNA sequence: TGTGCCAGCAGCCCAGGTTTTGGTCCTGGAAACACCATATATTTT.

V usage is TRBV9 and J usage is TRBJ2-1; maybe TRBD2 (6 bases). Germline lookup yields CDR1 SGDLS and CDR2 YYNGEE. This CDR3 is 15 amino acids long. V lost 0 bases and J lost 10, with 17 bases in between. The CDR3 reads CASSVDLGGAGEQFF. The CDR3 nucleotides are TGTGCCAGCAGCGTAGACCTCGGAGGGGCCGGAGAGCAGTTCTTC.

The chain joins TRBV7-9 to TRBJ1-2; possible D gene TRBD1, 5 bases. In germline, CDR1 is SEHNR, CDR2 FQNEAQ (reference sequence). The CDR3 runs to 14 residues. Trimming removed 1 base at V and 5 bases at J, with 11 bases between. DNA for the CDR3: TGTGCCAGCAGCTTAGGGTCTTCAGGGTATGGCTACACCTTC. It yields the protein CASSLGSSGYGYTF. The whole variable domain, remainder taken from reference TRBV7-9 and TRBJ1-2, is DTGVSQNPRHKITKRGQNVTFRCDPISEHNRLYWYRQTLGQGPEFLTYFQNEAQLEKSRLLSDRFSAERPKGSFSTLEIQRTEQGDSAMYLCASSLGSSGYGYTFGSGTRLTVV.

This clone was detected once. V gene TRBV5-1 combines with J gene TRBJ2-7, with 11 bases lining up with TRBD1. Germline V lookup: CDR1 SGHRS, CDR2 YFSETQ. CDR3 size: 14 residues. V shed 3 bases and J 6 bases; nucleotides not matched to a gene: 5. Here the CDR3 reads CASSSGTGGIEQYF. CDR3 coding DNA: TGCGCCAGCAGCTCCGGGACAGGGGGGATCGAGCAGTACTTC.

This clone has just a few counts. The chain carries TRBV7-2 and TRBJ2-1; the match to TRBD2 covers 10 bases. CDR1 is SGHTA, CDR2 FQGNSA, per germline. This CDR3 has 15 amino acids. J was trimmed by 3 bases and V by 5 bases; bases with no gene match: 4. CDR3 protein: CASSLSGGIYNEQFF. As DNA, the CDR3 is TGTGCCAGCAGCCTTAGCGGGGGGATCTACAATGAGCAGTTCTTC.

This clone has just a few counts. This chain joins TRBV7-2 and TRBJ2-5; 9 nucleotides match TRBD1. CDR3 length: 16 residues. The V and J ends lost 5 bases and 2 bases, in that order; junction bases with no gene match: 9. CDR1 and CDR2 (germline): SGHTA, FQGNSA. The CDR3 loop is CASSPSTGTGQETQYF. CDR3 DNA: TGTGCCAGCAGCCCGTCCACCGGGACAGGGCAAGAGACCCAGTACTTC.

The chain carries TRBV30 and TRBJ2-7; the match to TRBD2 covers 7 bases. The CDR3 totals 14 residues. The J segment lost 3 bases and the V segment lost 4 bases, leaving 9 bases of the junction unmatched. From germline, CDR1 is GTSNPN and CDR2 SVGIG (reference sequence). The CDR3 is CAWNLAGLSYEQYF. The CDR3 nucleotides are TGTGCCTGGAACTTAGCGGGTTTAAGCTACGAGCAGTACTTC.

This clone turned up a few times. The J gene is TRBJ1-1, the V gene TRBV30; TRBD1 agrees at 11 bases. This CDR3 is 18 amino acids long. V was clipped by 5 bases and J by 5 bases; unmatched bases: 19. The germline V gene has CDR1 GTSNPN and CDR2 SVGIG (reference sequence). CDR3 residues: CAWSWTRTGGAPWTEAFF. As DNA, the CDR3 is TGTGCCTGGTCATGGACGAGGACAGGGGGCGCCCCGTGGACTGAAGCTTTCTTT. The whole variable domain, filled in from reference TRBV30 and TRBJ1-1, reads SQTIHQWPATLVQPVGSPLSLECTVEGTSNPNLYWYRQAAGRGLQLLFYSVGIGQISSEVPQNLSASRPQDRQFILSSKKLLLSDSGFYLCAWSWTRTGGAPWTEAFFGQGTRLTVV.

The gene calls are TRBV11-2 and TRBJ1-1; TRBD1 might be the D (5 bases). Trimming removed 4 bases from V and 4 bases from J, with 10 bases in between. Germline V lookup: CDR1 SGHAT, CDR2 FQNNGV. The CDR3 has 13 amino acids. In DNA form, the CDR3 reads TGTGCCAGCAGCTATACAGGAGTCACTGAAGCTTTCTTT. Translated: CASSYTGVTEAFF.

The rearrangement uses TRBV7-2 and TRBJ2-5, with TRBD1 matching 7 bases. V dropped 4 bases and J dropped 4; count of bases not matched to a gene: 6. The CDR3 sequence is 14 residues long. CDR1 and CDR2 from the germline V gene are SGHTA and FQGNSA. The CDR3 loop is CASSWRQGSETQYF. Written as DNA, the CDR3 is TGTGCCAGCAGCTGGAGACAGGGTTCAGAGACCCAGTACTTC. The variable domain in full, completed from reference TRBV7-2 and TRBJ2-5, reads GAGVSQSPSNKVTEKGKDVELRCDPISGHTALYWYRQSLGQGLEFLIYFQGNSAPDKSGLPSDRFSAERTGGSVSTLTIQRTQQEDSAVYLCASSWRQGSETQYFGPGTRLLVL.

The chain combines TRBV10-2 with TRBJ2-1, with D perhaps matching TRBD2 (6 bases). The germline V gene has CDR1 WSHSY and CDR2 SAAADI. Deletions cut 5 bases from V and 8 bases from J, with 10 bases between. The CDR3 contains 12 residues. The DNA of the CDR3 is TGCGCCAGCAGTCGGGACTTATATGAGCAGTTCTTC. Residues: CASSRDLYEQFF.